This TCR beta chain was documented in a study of shared clonotypes between healthy human individuals. Germline assignment: CDR1 SEHNR and CDR2 FQNEAQ (reference sequence). V was cut by 4 bases and J by 6 bases, with 7 bases left in between. The CDR3 is 12 residues long. Some clones are missing from TCRdb's copy, which holds only in-frame ones; the method was immunoSEQ multiplex PCR. This sample has roughly 700,000 clones, with roughly 91% found just once. The chain links TRBV7-9 to TRBJ2-1; D remains unclear. Specimen: memory CD8+ T cells from PBMCs. Subset defined: CD45RO+ cells pooled with CCR7-negative TemRA cells. This receptor was obtained from a man younger than 35 in good health. Some clones in this sample may be carry-over from other donors' samples. CDR3 nucleotides: TGTGCCAGCAGCTCGCACACCAATGAGCAGTTCTTC. This sequence encodes CASSSHTNEQFF.